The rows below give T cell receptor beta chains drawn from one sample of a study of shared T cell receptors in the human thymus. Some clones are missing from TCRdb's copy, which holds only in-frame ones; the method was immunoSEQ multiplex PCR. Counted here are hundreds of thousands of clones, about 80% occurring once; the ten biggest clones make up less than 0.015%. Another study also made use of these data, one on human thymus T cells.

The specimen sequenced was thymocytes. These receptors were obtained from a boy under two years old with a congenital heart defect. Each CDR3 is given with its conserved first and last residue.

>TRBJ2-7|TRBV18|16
CASSPPGGISLDEQYF
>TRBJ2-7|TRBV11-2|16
CASRSPTGKGTYEQYF
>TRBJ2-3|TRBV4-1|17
CASSQYLAGGPTDTQYF
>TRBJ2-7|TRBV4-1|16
CASSQVGAAEPYEQYF
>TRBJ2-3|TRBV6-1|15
CASTRLAGPTDTQYF
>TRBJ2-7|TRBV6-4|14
CASSRAGERYEQYF
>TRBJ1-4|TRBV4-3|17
CASSQKGGGDTNEKLFF
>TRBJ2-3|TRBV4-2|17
CASSQDLEDKLIDTQYF
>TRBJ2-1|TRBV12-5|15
CASGLGSDREHEQFF
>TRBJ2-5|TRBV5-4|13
CASSFSLSGKQYF
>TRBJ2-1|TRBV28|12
CASSLAVNEQFF
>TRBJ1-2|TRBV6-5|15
CASSYSKPSNYGYTF
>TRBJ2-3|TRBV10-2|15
CASSELAFGADTQYF
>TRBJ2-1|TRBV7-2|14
CASSYRTGGREQFF
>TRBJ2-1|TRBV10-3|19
CAISESWASGRSSYNEQFF
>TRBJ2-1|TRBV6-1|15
CASRDIAGTYNEQFF
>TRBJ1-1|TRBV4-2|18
CASSQDAGQGLRNTEAFF
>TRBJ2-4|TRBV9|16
CASSKSGRAGKNIQYF
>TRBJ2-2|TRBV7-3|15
CASSLGPGGAPELFF
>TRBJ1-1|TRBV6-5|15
CASRPRAGPNTEAFF
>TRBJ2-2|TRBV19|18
CASSIWPSGNENTGELFF
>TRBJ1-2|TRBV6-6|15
CASSGGGARYYGYTF
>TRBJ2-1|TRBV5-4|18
CASSLWREGVWTYNEQFF
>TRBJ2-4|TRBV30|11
CACRAGGLQYF
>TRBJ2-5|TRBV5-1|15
CASSWGQGAEETQYF
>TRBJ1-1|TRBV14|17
CASSLNPQRGMNTEAFF
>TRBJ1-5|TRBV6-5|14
CASSPGTGTQPQHF
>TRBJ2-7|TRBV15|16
CATSRDRTGEPYEQYF